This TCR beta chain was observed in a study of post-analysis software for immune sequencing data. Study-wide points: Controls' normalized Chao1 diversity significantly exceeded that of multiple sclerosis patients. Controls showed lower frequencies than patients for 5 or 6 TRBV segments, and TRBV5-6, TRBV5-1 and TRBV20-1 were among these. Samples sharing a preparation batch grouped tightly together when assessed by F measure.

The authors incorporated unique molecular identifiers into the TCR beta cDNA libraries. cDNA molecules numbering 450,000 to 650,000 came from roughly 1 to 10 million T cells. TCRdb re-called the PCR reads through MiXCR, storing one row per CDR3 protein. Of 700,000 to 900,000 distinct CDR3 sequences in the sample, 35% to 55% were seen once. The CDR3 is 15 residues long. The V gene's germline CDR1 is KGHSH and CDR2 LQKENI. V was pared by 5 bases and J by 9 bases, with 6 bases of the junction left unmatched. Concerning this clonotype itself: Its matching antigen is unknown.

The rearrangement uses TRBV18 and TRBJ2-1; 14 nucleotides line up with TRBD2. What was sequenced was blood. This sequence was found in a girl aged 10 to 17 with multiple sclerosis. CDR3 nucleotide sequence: TGTGCCAGCTCAGCGGGACTAGCGGGAGATGTTGAGCAGTTCTTC. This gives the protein CASSAGLAGDVEQFF. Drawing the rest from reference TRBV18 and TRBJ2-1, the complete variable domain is NAGVMQNPRHLVRRRGQEARLRCSPMKGHSHVYWYRQLPEEGLKFMVYLQKENIIDESGMPKERFSAEFPKEGPSILRIQQVVRGDSAAYFCASSAGLAGDVEQFFGPGTRLTVL.